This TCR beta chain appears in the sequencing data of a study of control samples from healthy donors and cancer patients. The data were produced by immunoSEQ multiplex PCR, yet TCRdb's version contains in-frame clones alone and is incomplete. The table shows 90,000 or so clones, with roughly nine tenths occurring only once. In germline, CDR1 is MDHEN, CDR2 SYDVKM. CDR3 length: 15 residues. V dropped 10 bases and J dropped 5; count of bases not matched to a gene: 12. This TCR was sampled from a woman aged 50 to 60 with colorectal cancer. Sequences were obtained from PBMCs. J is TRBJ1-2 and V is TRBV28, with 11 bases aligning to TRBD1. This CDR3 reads CATWPRDRGWYGYTF. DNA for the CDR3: TGTGCCACATGGCCCCGGGACAGGGGGTGGTATGGCTACACCTTC.